This T cell receptor (beta chain) was recorded in a study of neurological immune-mediated disorders. Overall study findings and caveats: In HTLV-1-associated myelopathy, TCR clonal expansion was greatest, and in multiple sclerosis it was least, below healthy controls. Private repertoires in all groups were suggested by the absence of shared CDR3 amino acid sequences among expanded clones across subjects.

This clonotype was found many times. Antigen specificity is unknown. The making of cDNA relied on 5'RACE with 10-nucleotide random UMIs. TCRdb processed the 5' RACE reads anew with MiXCR; each CDR3 protein has one entry. The data contain 25,000 to 30,000 distinct CDR3 sequences, under 30% of them singletons. Germline loops: CDR1 DFQATT, CDR2 SNEGSKA (reference sequence). The CDR3 loop spans 17 amino acids. V lost 2 bases and J lost 3; bases outside the gene matches: 11. The sorted libraries involved the use of around 1 million CD4+ or CD8+ T cells. V and J are TRBV20-1 and TRBJ2-1; 9 bases are a match to TRBD2. The clonotype was recovered from a man aged 50-59 years with HTLV-1-associated myelopathy (HAM/TSP). The sample was CD4+ T cells from blood. The CDR3 sequence: CSARPGGGGALYNEQFF. In DNA, the CDR3 is TGCAGTGCTAGACCCGGCGGCGGGGGGGCCCTCTACAATGAGCAGTTCTTC.